This T cell receptor (beta chain) comes out of a study of cytomegalovirus exposure and HLA in healthy donors. Produced via immunoSEQ multiplex PCR; TCRdb's table is partial and in-frame only. The sample includes about 63,000 clones, around 92% of them seen just once. This clone was counted a single time. Its antigen remains unidentified. In the same sample, other DNA sequences code for this CDR3. General study findings and limits: The study found most TCR sequences rare, yet found some public TCRs in many donors.

Sequencing was performed on PBMCs. The TCR comes from a woman between 18 and 30 years old in good health and CMV-seronegative.

The CDR3 protein is CASSESGQGANTGELFF. Here the CDR3 DNA reads TGCGCCAGCAGTGAGTCTGGACAGGGGGCAAACACCGGGGAGCTGTTTTTT. The chain uses TRBV10-1 and TRBJ2-2; 11 bases fit TRBD1. V trimming: 0 bases; J trimming: 2 bases; junction bases outside the gene matches: 2. Looked up from germline, CDR1 is WNHNN and CDR2 is SYGVQD (reference sequence). The CDR3 is made up of 17 amino acids.